These T cell receptor beta chains were read from a single sample in a study of cytomegalovirus exposure and HLA in healthy donors. TCRdb keeps only in-frame clones here, not all; method: immunoSEQ multiplex PCR. The sample carries roughly 150,000 clones, nearly 70% recorded once. Material: PBMCs. Receptors originate from a man aged 30 to 39 in good health and CMV-seropositive. Both conserved end residues are part of each CDR3. D genes are given only for firm matches. Clone size is stated in some rows and not others, as once, few, many or a class when expanded.

TGTGCCAGCACCCCAGGGATCTCCTCCTACGAGCAGTACTTC	CASTPGISSYEQYF	TRBV9	TRBJ2-7	.	.
TGTGCCAGCAGCGTAGACGAGGCGGGGTATGGCTACACCTTC	CASSVDEAGYGYTF	TRBV9	TRBJ1-2	.	.
TGCGCCAGCAGCCAAGCGAAAGAGACTTTTGCCTACGAGCAGTACTTC	CASSQAKETFAYEQYF	TRBV4-1	TRBJ2-7	.	.
TGTGCCAGCAGCTTAAGAGCGGGAGGTGCAGAGACCCAGTACTTC	CASSLRAGGAETQYF	TRBV7-3	TRBJ2-5	.	TRBD2
TGTGCCAGCAGCTTGGACAGGGGAGGCGGCTACACCTTC	CASSLDRGGGYTF	TRBV5-5	TRBJ1-2	.	TRBD1
TGTGCCAGCAGTGGCCTAAGGGACAGCACAGACACAGATACGCAGTATTTT	CASSGLRDSTDTDTQYF	TRBV28	TRBJ2-3	.	TRBD1
TGCGCCAGCAGCGAAGGGACTAGCGGACTCTTCTCCTACGAGCAGTACTTC	CASSEGTSGLFSYEQYF	TRBV5-1	TRBJ2-7	.	TRBD2
TGTGCCAGTAGTCTAAGACAGCACAATGAGCAGTTCTTC	CASSLRQHNEQFF	TRBV19	TRBJ2-1	.	.
TGTGCCAGCAGTTCGGGGGGGTTGGAAGAAAACACTGAAGCTTTCTTT	CASSSGGLEENTEAFF	TRBV28	TRBJ1-1	.	.
TGTGCCAGCACCTGGACAGAGGACTATGGCTACACCTTC	CASTWTEDYGYTF	TRBV6-6	TRBJ1-2	.	.
TGTGCCAGCAGGGGGACAGGGAGCACTGAAGCTTTCTTT	CASRGTGSTEAFF	TRBV28	TRBJ1-1	.	TRBD1
TGTGCCAGCACCGCGTCGGGACAACCCTATGGCTACACCTTC	CASTASGQPYGYTF	TRBV6-1	TRBJ1-2	.	.
TGTGCCAGCAGCCCAGTCGGAGTAGATACGCAGTATTTT	CASSPVGVDTQYF	TRBV11-3	TRBJ2-3	.	.
TGTGCCAGCAGTGAAGGGAGCGGGAGGTACTTC	CASSEGSGRYF	TRBV6-1	TRBJ2-5	once	TRBD2
TGCGCCAGCAGCCCGGGGGGTACGGACTTCTCGACTGAAGCTTTCTTT	CASSPGGTDFSTEAFF	TRBV5-1	TRBJ1-1	.	.
TGTGCCAGCAGTACTGACACGGGACAGGGTACCTACGAGCAGTACTTC	CASSTDTGQGTYEQYF	TRBV2	TRBJ2-7	few	TRBD1
TGTGCCAGCAGTTTATACGGGACAGGGGTTAACTATGGCTACACCTTC	CASSLYGTGVNYGYTF	TRBV28	TRBJ1-2	.	TRBD1
TGCGCCAGCAGCTTGGACGGGACAGCATTTGATGGCTACACCTTC	CASSLDGTAFDGYTF	TRBV5-1	TRBJ1-2	.	TRBD1
TGCGCCAGCAGCCCCGCGGGCAGGGGGCGGGAGACCCAGTACTTC	CASSPAGRGRETQYF	TRBV5-1	TRBJ2-5	.	TRBD1
TGTGCCAGCAGTAGGGTAGCGGGGGGACAGATTTTAACACCCCTCCACTTT	CASSRVAGGQILTPLHF	TRBV27	TRBJ1-6	.	TRBD1
TGTGCCAGCAGCTCAAGAGGCCGGGGACAGGGGCACGAGCAGTACTTC	CASSSRGRGQGHEQYF	TRBV7-8	TRBJ2-7	.	TRBD1
TGTGCCAGCAGTTCCCCAAGTGAGGGCACAGATACGCAGTATTTT	CASSSPSEGTDTQYF	TRBV28	TRBJ2-3	.	.
TGTGCCAGCAGCTGGACTAGCTCCTACAATGAGCAGTTCTTC	CASSWTSSYNEQFF	TRBV11-1	TRBJ2-1	.	TRBD2
TGTGCCAGCAGCCCCCACCCCCCTAGCGGCAGGGGCTATGGCTACACCTTC	CASSPHPPSGRGYGYTF	TRBV9	TRBJ1-2	.	.
TGTGCCAGCAGCCAATCGTCTACGGGGACTGAAGCTTTCTTT	CASSQSSTGTEAFF	TRBV7-3	TRBJ1-1	.	.
TGTGCCAGCAGCTCCGGAAAATTTTCGGCGGGAAGTGATGAGCAGTTCTTC	CASSSGKFSAGSDEQFF	TRBV11-2	TRBJ2-1	.	.
TGTGCCAGCAGCTCTGGGACAGTGAACACTGAAGCTTTCTTT	CASSSGTVNTEAFF	TRBV28	TRBJ1-1	once	TRBD1
TGCGCCAGCAGCTTGGACGGGGACTCCTACAATGAGCAGTTCTTC	CASSLDGDSYNEQFF	TRBV5-1	TRBJ2-1	.	.
TGTGCCAGCAGTTCAACTCAGGGGGCGGAGCCCCAGCATTTT	CASSSTQGAEPQHF	TRBV6-5	TRBJ1-5	.	TRBD1
TGTGCCAGCATTTCTGGCGGGAGTCTCTACGAGCAGTACTTC	CASISGGSLYEQYF	TRBV6-6	TRBJ2-7	.	TRBD2
TGTGCCAGCAAGCAAGCAACTAATGAAAAACTGTTTTTT	CASKQATNEKLFF	TRBV27	TRBJ1-4	.	.
TGTGCCATCAGTGAAGCCCAGAGGACTGAAGCTTTCTTT	CAISEAQRTEAFF	TRBV10-3	TRBJ1-1	few	.
TGCGCCAGCAGCCAAGGGACACAAAGTCAGGAGACCCAGTACTTC	CASSQGTQSQETQYF	TRBV5-1	TRBJ2-5	once	.
TGCGCCAGCGGAAAGACTAGCGCCTACAATGAGCAGTTCTTC	CASGKTSAYNEQFF	TRBV5-1	TRBJ2-1	.	TRBD2
TGTGCCAGCAGAGGGACTGGATACAATGAGCAGTTCTTC	CASRGTGYNEQFF	TRBV5-8	TRBJ2-1	few	.
TGTGCCAGCAGTCAAGGGGGAGAGTGGAACGAGCAGTACTTC	CASSQGGEWNEQYF	TRBV28	TRBJ2-7	.	.
TGTGCCAGCAGTCGGTTGGAGGGTACGCAGTATTTT	CASSRLEGTQYF	TRBV6-5	TRBJ2-3	.	.
TGTGCCAGCAGTTACCCGGGGGGGGCCAACGTCCTGACTTTC	CASSYPGGANVLTF	TRBV6-5	TRBJ2-6	few	.
TGCGCCAGCAGCCAATACCAGTCCTACGAGCAGTACTTC	CASSQYQSYEQYF	TRBV4-1	TRBJ2-7	few	.
TGTGCCAGTATCCCGGGGGAGGGGGCCGGGGAGCTGTTTTTT	CASIPGEGAGELFF	TRBV19	TRBJ2-2	.	.
TGTGCCAGCAGCCCCGGGACTAGCGTTTACAATGAGCAGTTCTTC	CASSPGTSVYNEQFF	TRBV2	TRBJ2-1	few	TRBD2
TGTGCCAGCAGCGTAGGGCAGGGGGCGTCAAATGAGCAGTTCTTC	CASSVGQGASNEQFF	TRBV9	TRBJ2-1	.	TRBD1
TGTGCCACCAGCAGAGTAGGGGCATCCACAGATACGCAGTATTTT	CATSRVGASTDTQYF	TRBV15	TRBJ2-3	once	.
TGTGCCAGCAGCTACCTCCCCCAGAATGAGCAGTTCTTC	CASSYLPQNEQFF	TRBV6-5	TRBJ2-1	few	.
TGTGCCAGCAGTGAAGTGTTCCAGGGGTACAATGAGCAGTTCTTC	CASSEVFQGYNEQFF	TRBV6-1	TRBJ2-1	.	.
TGTGCCAGCAGCCCACGGACTAGTCGGGAGACCCAGTACTTC	CASSPRTSRETQYF	TRBV7-2	TRBJ2-5	.	TRBD2
TGTGCCAGTAGTGGCACAGGGTATGGCTACACCTTC	CASSGTGYGYTF	TRBV19	TRBJ1-2	few	.
TGTGCCAGCAGTGGGTTGAGGACAGGGGGTGGCTACACCTTC	CASSGLRTGGGYTF	TRBV2	TRBJ1-2	.	TRBD1
TGTGCCTGGAAGCCAGGGGGATTTGTCGAGCAGTACTTC	CAWKPGGFVEQYF	TRBV30	TRBJ2-7	.	TRBD1
TGTGCCAGCAGCTTAGGCGGGAGGGCTAGGAACGAGCAGTACTTC	CASSLGGRARNEQYF	TRBV7-2	TRBJ2-7	.	TRBD2